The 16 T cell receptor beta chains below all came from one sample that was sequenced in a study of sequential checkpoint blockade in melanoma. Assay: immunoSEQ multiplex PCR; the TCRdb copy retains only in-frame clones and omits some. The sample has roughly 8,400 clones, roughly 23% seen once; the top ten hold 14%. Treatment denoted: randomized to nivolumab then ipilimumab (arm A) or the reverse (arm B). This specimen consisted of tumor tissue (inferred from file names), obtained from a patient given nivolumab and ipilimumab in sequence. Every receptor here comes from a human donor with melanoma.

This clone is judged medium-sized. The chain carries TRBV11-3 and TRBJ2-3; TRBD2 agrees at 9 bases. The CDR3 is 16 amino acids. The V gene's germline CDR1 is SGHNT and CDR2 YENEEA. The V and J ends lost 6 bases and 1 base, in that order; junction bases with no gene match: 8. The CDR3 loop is CASSPPERGGTDTQYF. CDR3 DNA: TGTGCCAGCAGTCCCCCCGAGCGGGGGGGCACAGATACGCAGTATTTT.

The CDR3 bases are TGTGCCAGCAGCCGGACAGGAGGATTCTGGGGCTACACCTTC. It yields the protein CASSRTGGFWGYTF. The chain has TRBV28 and TRBJ1-2; 7 bases are a match to TRBD1. Germline V gene data show CDR1 as MDHEN and CDR2 as SYDVKM. This CDR3 comprises 14 residues. J gave up 8 bases and V 6 bases, and 12 bases lay outside the gene matches.

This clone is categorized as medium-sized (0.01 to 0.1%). CDR3 in DNA: TGTGCCAGATGGCAAAGGCCTAAGGCGGGGCAGTACGTC. Encoded protein: CARWQRPKAGQYV. The chain recombines TRBV6-8 with TRBJ2-7; tentatively, D is TRBD2 (5 bases). Germline V CDR1 and CDR2: MNHGY, SAAAGT. The CDR3 consists of 13 residues. V lost 9 bases and J lost 9, with 21 bases in between.

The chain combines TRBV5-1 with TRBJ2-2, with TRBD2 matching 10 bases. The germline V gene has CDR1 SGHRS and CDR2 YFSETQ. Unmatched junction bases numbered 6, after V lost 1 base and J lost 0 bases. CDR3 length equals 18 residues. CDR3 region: CASSLPSGGSANTGELFF. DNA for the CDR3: TGCGCCAGCAGCTTGCCTAGCGGGGGTTCTGCGAACACCGGGGAGCTGTTTTTT. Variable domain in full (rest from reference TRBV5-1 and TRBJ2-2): KAGVTQTPRYLIKTRGQQVTLSCSPISGHRSVSWYQQTPGQGLQFLFEYFSETQRNKGNFPGRFSGRQFSNSRSEMNVSTLELGDSALYLCASSLPSGGSANTGELFFGEGSRLTVL.

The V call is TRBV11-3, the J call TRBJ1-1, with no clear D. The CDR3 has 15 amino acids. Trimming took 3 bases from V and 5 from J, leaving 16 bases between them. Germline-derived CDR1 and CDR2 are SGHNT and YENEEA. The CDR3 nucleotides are TGTGCCAGCAGCTTTTCTAGTGTACTGGGGACTGAAGCTTTCTTT. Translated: CASSFSSVLGTEAFF.

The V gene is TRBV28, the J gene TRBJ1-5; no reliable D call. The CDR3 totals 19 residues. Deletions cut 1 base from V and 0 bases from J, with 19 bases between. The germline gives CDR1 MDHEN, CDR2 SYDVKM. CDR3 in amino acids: CASSLSPATRPYSNQPQHF. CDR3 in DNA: TGTGCCAGCAGTTTATCACCAGCCACCAGACCATATAGCAATCAGCCCCAGCATTTT.

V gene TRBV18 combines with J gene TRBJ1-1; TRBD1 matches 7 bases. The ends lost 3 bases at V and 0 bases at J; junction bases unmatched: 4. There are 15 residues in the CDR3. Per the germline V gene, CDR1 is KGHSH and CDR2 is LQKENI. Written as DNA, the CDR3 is TGTGCCAGCTCACCCCGACAGGGCATGAACACTGAAGCTTTCTTT. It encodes CASSPRQGMNTEAFF. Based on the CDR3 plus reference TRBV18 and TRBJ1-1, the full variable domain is NAGVMQNPRHLVRRRGQEARLRCSPMKGHSHVYWYRQLPEEGLKFMVYLQKENIIDESGMPKERFSAEFPKEGPSILRIQQVVRGDSAAYFCASSPRQGMNTEAFFGQGTRLTVV.

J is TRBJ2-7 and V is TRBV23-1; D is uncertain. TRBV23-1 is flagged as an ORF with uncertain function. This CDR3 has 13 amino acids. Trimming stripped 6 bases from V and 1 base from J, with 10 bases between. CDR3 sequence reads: CASSPRASYEQYV. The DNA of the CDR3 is TGCGCCAGCAGCCCCAGAGCATCCTACGAGCAGTACGTC.

The CDR3 DNA reads TGTGCCAGCAGCCTCTCCATATTTCTTGCCCAAGGGAGCTCTGGAAACACCATATATTTT. Translation gives CASSLSIFLAQGSSGNTIYF. V gene TRBV28 combines with J gene TRBJ1-3; D gene uncertain. The V and J ends lost 6 bases and 0 bases respectively, with 27 bases between them. Germline CDR1 reads MDHEN; CDR2 reads SYDVKM. This CDR3 contains 20 residues.

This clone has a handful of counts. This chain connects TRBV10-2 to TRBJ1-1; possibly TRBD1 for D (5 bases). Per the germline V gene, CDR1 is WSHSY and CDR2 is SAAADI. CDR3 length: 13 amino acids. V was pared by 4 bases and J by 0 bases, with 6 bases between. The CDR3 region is CASSGDLNTEAFF. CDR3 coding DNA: TGCGCCAGCAGTGGGGACTTGAACACTGAAGCTTTCTTT.

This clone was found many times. The DNA of the CDR3 is TGTGCCAGCAGCTTAGGTCGACTAGCGGGCTCCTACTCGGGGGAGACCCAGTACTTC. Amino acids: CASSLGRLAGSYSGETQYF. The chain employs TRBV9 and TRBJ2-5, with 10 bases fitting TRBD2. This CDR3 region has 19 residues. Per the germline V gene, CDR1 is SGDLS and CDR2 is YYNGEE. Unmatched junction bases numbered 20, after V lost 4 bases and J lost 5 bases.

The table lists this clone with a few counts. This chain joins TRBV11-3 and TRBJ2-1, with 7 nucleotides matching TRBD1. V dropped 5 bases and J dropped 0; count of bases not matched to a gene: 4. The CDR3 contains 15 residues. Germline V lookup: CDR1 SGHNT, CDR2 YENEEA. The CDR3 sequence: CASSRDSSSYNEQFF. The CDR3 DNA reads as TGTGCCAGCAGCAGGGACAGTAGCTCCTACAATGAGCAGTTCTTC.

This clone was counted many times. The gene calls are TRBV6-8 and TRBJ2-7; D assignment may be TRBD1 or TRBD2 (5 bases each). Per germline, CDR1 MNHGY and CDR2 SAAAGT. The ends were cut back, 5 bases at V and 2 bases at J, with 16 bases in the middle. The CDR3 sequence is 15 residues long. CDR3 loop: CASSVWGKSTYEQYV. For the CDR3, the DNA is TGTGCCAGCAGTGTTTGGGGGAAAAGCACCTACGAGCAGTACGTC.

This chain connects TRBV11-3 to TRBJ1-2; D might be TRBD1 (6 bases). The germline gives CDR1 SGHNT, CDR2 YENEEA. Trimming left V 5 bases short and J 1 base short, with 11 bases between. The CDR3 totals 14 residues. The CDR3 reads CASSPGGSNYGYTF. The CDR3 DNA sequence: TGTGCCAGCAGCCCCGGGGGCAGTAACTATGGCTACACCTTC.

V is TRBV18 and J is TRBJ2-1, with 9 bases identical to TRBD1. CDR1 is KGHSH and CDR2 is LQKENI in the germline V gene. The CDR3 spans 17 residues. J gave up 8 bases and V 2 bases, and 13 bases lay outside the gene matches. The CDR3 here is CASSPVPPGQGVDEQFF. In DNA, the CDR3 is TGTGCCAGCTCACCAGTTCCCCCGGGACAGGGTGTCGATGAGCAGTTCTTC.

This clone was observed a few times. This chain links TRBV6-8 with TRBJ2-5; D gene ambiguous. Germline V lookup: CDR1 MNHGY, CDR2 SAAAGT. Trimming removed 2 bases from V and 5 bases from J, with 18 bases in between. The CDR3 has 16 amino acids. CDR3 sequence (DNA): TGTGCCAGCAGTTACGGTTCGGGTCCGGCTCCCGAGACCCAGTACTTC. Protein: CASSYGSGPAPETQYF.